Each of the 4 T cell receptor beta chains below was sequenced from the same sample in a study of T cell repertoires in ileal Crohn's disease. Regarding time point: neoterminal ileum biopsy at postoperative endoscopy, about 6 months after surgery. TCRdb's copy holds only in-frame clones and misses some; the assay was immunoSEQ multiplex PCR. The sample includes about 12,000 clones, approximately 85% of them seen just once. Sample: ileal tissue. The receptors were sampled from an adult with Crohn's disease.

V is TRBV6-5 and J is TRBJ1-3, with TRBD1 as a possible D gene (6 bases). Trimming left V 0 bases short and J 3 bases short, with 9 bases between. The germline gives CDR1 MNHEY, CDR2 SVGAGI. This CDR3 spans 15 amino acids. DNA of the CDR3: TGTGCCAGCAGTTACTCGCCAGGGGTTGGAAACACCATATATTTT. The encoded protein is CASSYSPGVGNTIYF.

This chain joins TRBV11-3 and TRBJ2-1, with D possibly TRBD1 on 5 matching bases. Germline V gives CDR1 SGHNT, CDR2 YENEEA. V was pared by 7 bases and J by 0 bases, with 22 bases between. There are 18 residues in the CDR3. CDR3 sequence: CASTSPREMGSSYNEQFF. DNA of the CDR3: TGTGCCAGCACCTCTCCCAGGGAAATGGGCAGCTCCTACAATGAGCAGTTCTTC.

The chain has TRBV5-1 and TRBJ2-1; possible D gene TRBD1, 7 bases. Germline CDR1 is SGHRS and CDR2 is YFSETQ. The CDR3 covers 15 residues. Trimming took 2 bases from V and 4 from J, leaving 13 bases between them. CDR3 coding DNA: TGCGCCAGCAGCTTAGAGGGGGCGGGGTACAATGAGCAGTTCTTC. Translating gives CASSLEGAGYNEQFF. The full variable domain, completed using reference TRBV5-1 and TRBJ2-1, is KAGVTQTPRYLIKTRGQQVTLSCSPISGHRSVSWYQQTPGQGLQFLFEYFSETQRNKGNFPGRFSGRQFSNSRSEMNVSTLELGDSALYLCASSLEGAGYNEQFFGPGTRLTVL.

V and J are TRBV18 and TRBJ2-7, with TRBD2 matching 8 bases. Near its end, the DNA agrees better with TRBJ2-1, so the J call may be wrong. Germline V gene sequence: CDR1 KGHSH, CDR2 LQKENI. CDR3 length: 15 amino acids. The CDR3 nucleotides read TGTGCCAGCTCACCACGACTAGCGATGGACAATGAGCAGTTCTTC. Translated, it gives CASSPRLAMDNEQFF.